Sequencing of this TCR beta chain was carried out in a study of T cell responses to AZD1222 COVID-19 vaccine. Clones were sequenced by immunoSEQ multiplex PCR, and TCRdb holds only the in-frame ones, with some missing. The table has under 140,000 clones, 88% seen once. Trimming stripped 4 bases from V and 5 bases from J, with 8 bases between. The CDR3 runs 13 residues. The germline V gene encodes CDR1 LNHDA and CDR2 SQIVND (reference sequence). The material was peripheral blood, obtained on day 0 of AZD1222 vaccination. The gene calls are TRBV19 and TRBJ1-4, with D uncertain. This clonotype was obtained from an adult in good health. CDR3 DNA sequence: TGTGCCAGTAGTAGCCAGAGAAATGAAAAACTGTTTTTT. This translates into CASSSQRNEKLFF. The variable domain in full, with the rest retrieved from reference TRBV19 and TRBJ1-4, is DGGITQSPKYLFRKEGQNVTLSCEQNLNHDAMYWYRQDPGQGLRLIYYSQIVNDFQKGDIAEGYSVSREKKESFPLTVTSAQKNPTAFYLCASSSQRNEKLFFGSGTQLSVL.